These 27 T cell receptor beta chains originate from one sample sequenced in a study of T-cell memory formation after mild COVID-19. Via MiXCR, TCRdb re-called the 5' RACE reads, giving one row per CDR3 protein. The sample consists of over 500,000 distinct CDR3 sequences, roughly a sixth of them appearing once. Sample: PBMCs or a T cell subset sorted from them (not recorded which). The receptors shown here come from an adult woman who had mild COVID-19 (a few samples of this study predate the infection). Cell type and time point are not known.

A few counts support this clonotype. The gene calls are TRBV11-3 and TRBJ2-4; weak D call: TRBD1 (5 bases). This CDR3 has 13 residues. Germline loops: CDR1 SGHNT, CDR2 YENEEA. Trimming left V 5 bases short and J 4 bases short, with 9 bases between. CDR3 sequence reads: CASSPRQKNIQYF. The CDR3 nucleotides are TGTGCCAGCAGCCCCCGACAGAAAAACATTCAGTACTTC.

This clonotype was seen more than once but under ten times. The chain links TRBV9 to TRBJ2-7; possible D gene TRBD1, 5 bases. Germline V CDR1 and CDR2: SGDLS, YYNGEE. CDR3 size: 14 residues. Deletions cut 2 bases from V and 3 bases from J, with 12 bases between. For the CDR3, the DNA is TGTGCCAGCAGCGTTGACAGCCACTTCTACGAGCAGTACTTC. Translating gives CASSVDSHFYEQYF.

The chain recombines TRBV20-1 with TRBJ2-7; D may be TRBD2 (6 bases). The CDR3 is 15 amino acids. Germline lookup yields CDR1 DFQATT and CDR2 SNEGSKA (reference sequence). Trimming shortened V by 6 bases and J by 0 bases, and 18 bases separated the two germline ends. The CDR3 nucleotides are TGCAGTGCAACGACCGGGACTGCTAACTCCTACGAGCAGTACTTC. Protein: CSATTGTANSYEQYF.

This clonotype has a count of ten or more. V and J are TRBV5-1 and TRBJ2-6; D is unresolved. CDR1 is SGHRS and CDR2 is YFSETQ in the germline V gene. The CDR3 has 15 residues. The V gene lost 3 bases and the J gene lost 0 bases, with 7 bases spanning the gap. For the CDR3, the DNA is TGCGCCAGCAGCTCCCCGGGCTCTGGGGCCAACGTCCTGACTTTC. This gives the protein CASSSPGSGANVLTF.

There are a few counts of this clonotype. The rearrangement links TRBV5-5 to TRBJ2-2; no clear D. CDR1 and CDR2 (germline): SGHKS, YYEKEE (reference sequence). Trimming removed 3 bases from V and 6 bases from J, with 18 bases in between. The CDR3 is 16 amino acids. The CDR3 nucleotides are TGTGCCAGCAGCTCCTCCCTCGAAAGGTTGCCCGGGGAGCTGTTTTTT. This codes for CASSSSLERLPGELFF.

The rearrangement joins TRBV12-3 or TRBV12-4 to TRBJ2-7; no clear D gene. Trimming removed 5 bases at V and 4 bases at J, with 12 bases between. The CDR3 has 13 amino acids. The CDR3 DNA reads TGTGCCAGCAGTATCCCCCCGTCATACGAGCAGTACTTC. Residues: CASSIPPSYEQYF.

This clonotype was detected only a few times. The chain combines TRBV6-5 with TRBJ2-1; 10 positions match TRBD2. The CDR3 runs 15 residues. Trimming removed 2 bases from V and 9 bases from J; junction bases left unmatched: 7. CDR1 MNHEY and CDR2 SVGAGI come from the germline V gene. The CDR3 reads CASSYTAGGRGEQFF. CDR3 in DNA: TGTGCCAGCAGTTACACAGCGGGGGGGAGGGGTGAGCAGTTCTTC.

This clonotype was seen a few times. The rearrangement joins TRBV10-3 to TRBJ2-7; TRBD2 agrees at 14 bases. Germline CDR1 ENHRY, CDR2 SYGVKD. V shed 4 bases, J shed 0 bases, and the junction held 5 bases outside the gene matches. The CDR3 has 17 amino acids. This CDR3 is CAISGQGTSGGSYEQYF. CDR3 sequence (DNA): TGTGCCATCAGTGGCCAAGGGACTAGCGGGGGCTCCTACGAGCAGTACTTC.

This clonotype was seen a handful of times. This chain connects TRBV29-1 to TRBJ1-4; maybe TRBD1 (5 bases). The CDR3 is 14 amino acids. Looked up from germline, CDR1 is SQVTM and CDR2 is ANQGSEA. V lost 6 bases and J lost 0, with 11 bases in between. CDR3 amino acids: CSVEDITTNEKLFF. In DNA form, the CDR3 reads TGCAGCGTGGAGGACATCACAACTAATGAAAAACTGTTTTTT.

This clonotype has ten or more counts. The chain has TRBV20-1 and TRBJ1-1, with D uncertain. Germline CDR1 reads DFQATT; CDR2 reads SNEGSKA (reference sequence). The CDR3 is 11 residues long. V lost 1 base and J lost 0, with 0 bases in between. In DNA form, the CDR3 reads TGCAGTGCTAGAGTGAACACTGAAGCTTTCTTT. Residues: CSARVNTEAFF.

The chain carries TRBV12-3 or TRBV12-4 and TRBJ2-7; 7 bases are a match to TRBD1. The CDR3 is made up of 15 amino acids. The V gene end was trimmed by 6 bases and the J gene end by 2 bases; junction bases not matched to a gene: 10. The CDR3 sequence is CASRPKGASTYEQYF. The CDR3 DNA reads as TGTGCCAGCAGGCCCAAGGGGGCGTCTACCTACGAGCAGTACTTC.

In this sample, this clonotype turned up a few times. This chain joins TRBV6-6 and TRBJ2-1; the D call may be TRBD1 or TRBD2 (6 bases each). The V end lost 4 bases, the J end lost 6 bases, and 13 bases lay between the germline ends. CDR3 length equals 14 residues. CDR1 is MNHNY, CDR2 SVGAGI, per germline (reference sequence). CDR3 loop: CASSSGGPGNEQFF. The CDR3 region has the DNA TGTGCCAGCAGTTCCGGGGGCCCCGGCAATGAGCAGTTCTTC.

The chain recombines TRBV25-1 with TRBJ2-7, with 7 positions matching TRBD2. Germline CDR1 reads MGHDK; CDR2 reads SYGVNS. Trimming cost V 6 bases and J 6 bases; bases outside gene matches: 11. This CDR3 contains 14 residues. CDR3 bases: TGTGCCAGCAGCGAGACTAGCCCACGGGGCGAGCAGTACTTC. As protein: CASSETSPRGEQYF.

This clonotype was found many times. The chain combines TRBV3-1 with TRBJ1-5, with 8 bases aligning to TRBD1. Germline-derived CDR1 and CDR2 are LGHDT and YNNKEL (reference sequence). The junction had 6 bases not matched to a gene; V was cut back by 4 bases and J by 4 bases. The CDR3 extends over 15 amino acids. The CDR3 nucleotides are TGTGCCAGCAGCCGCGGACAGGGAGGAAATCAGCCCCAGCATTTT. This translates into CASSRGQGGNQPQHF. Full variable domain (remainder filled in from reference TRBV3-1 and TRBJ1-5): DTAVSQTPKYLVTQMGNDKSIKCEQNLGHDTMYWYKQDSKKFLKIMFSYNNKELIINETVPNRFSPKSPDKAHLNLHINSLELGDSAVYFCASSRGQGGNQPQHFGDGTRLSIL.

The J gene is TRBJ2-1, the V gene TRBV7-9; TRBD1 agrees at 8 bases. V gave up 7 bases and J gave up 8 bases; unmatched junction bases: 7. Per the germline V gene, CDR1 is SEHNR and CDR2 is FQNEAQ (reference sequence). The CDR3 is made up of 13 amino acids. CDR3 amino acids: CASKTGVDHEQFF. In DNA, the CDR3 is TGTGCCAGCAAGACAGGGGTGGACCATGAGCAGTTCTTC.

This clonotype came up a few times. Relative to the germline gene, one junction end is altered; a read error may explain this. The chain couples TRBV7-9 to TRBJ2-1, with 7 bases identical to TRBD2. Germline V gene data show CDR1 as SEHNR and CDR2 as FQNEAQ (reference sequence). CDR3 length: 12 residues. Here the CDR3 DNA reads TGTGCCAGCAGCTTAGGGACCCCACGGGGGGTCTTC. It codes for CASSLGTPRGVF.

The V gene is TRBV4-3, the J gene TRBJ2-7; TRBD1 or TRBD2 may be the D gene (7 bases each). Between the trimmed V and J ends, which lost 0 bases and 6 bases, there was a span of 12 bases. The germline gives CDR1 LGHNA, CDR2 YSLEER. This CDR3 has 14 amino acids. The CDR3 loop is CASSQDTRGGEQYF. The CDR3 DNA reads TGCGCCAGCAGCCAAGATACCAGGGGGGGCGAGCAGTACTTC.

This sequence joins TRBV9 and TRBJ2-3, with a weak D call TRBD2 (5 bases). Trimming removed 3 bases at V and 7 bases at J, with 12 bases between. This CDR3 comprises 13 residues. Germline loops: CDR1 SGDLS, CDR2 YYNGEE. The CDR3 nucleotides are TGTGCCAGCAGCGGGCCCGAGGGTTATACGCAGTATTTT. Translated: CASSGPEGYTQYF.

The chain links TRBV20-1 to TRBJ2-7, with no clear D. V was clipped by 7 bases and J by 1 base, with 14 bases between them. The CDR3 is 13 amino acids. Germline-derived CDR1 and CDR2 are DFQATT and SNEGSKA (reference sequence). CDR3 sequence: CSVNKATSYEQYF. DNA for the CDR3: TGCAGTGTTAATAAGGCCACGTCCTACGAGCAGTACTTC.

The J gene is TRBJ2-3, the V gene TRBV7-8; TRBD2 matches at 12 bases. The CDR3 covers 17 residues. V was clipped by 5 bases and J by 0 bases; unmatched bases: 6. The V gene's germline CDR1 is SGHVS and CDR2 FQNEAQ. The CDR3 region is CASSGRLAGDSTDTQYF. Here the CDR3 DNA reads TGTGCCAGCAGCGGCCGACTAGCGGGGGATAGCACAGATACGCAGTATTTT.

This clonotype was recorded at least ten times. The chain carries TRBV5-1 and TRBJ2-1; TRBD1 aligns across 11 bases. The V segment lost 0 bases and the J segment 10 bases; nucleotides outside the gene matches: 12. This CDR3 comprises 17 residues. In germline, CDR1 is SGHRS, CDR2 YFSETQ. In DNA form, the CDR3 reads TGCGCCAGCAGCTTGGAGGTTATAGGACAGGGGGCTAGGGAGCAGTTCTTC. Encoded protein: CASSLEVIGQGAREQFF.

This clonotype was counted between two and nine times. The genes are TRBV12-3 or TRBV12-4 and TRBJ1-2; 9 bases match TRBD1. V was clipped by 5 bases and J by 5 bases; unmatched bases: 9. CDR3 length equals 15 residues. This CDR3 reads CASSITGTGKYGYTF. The CDR3 nucleotides read TGTGCCAGCAGTATCACCGGGACAGGGAAGTATGGCTACACCTTC.

This clonotype was picked up a small number of times. The V gene is TRBV13, the J gene TRBJ2-5; D uncertain. Germline V gene lookup returns CDR1 PRHDT and CDR2 FYEKMQ (reference sequence). The V gene lost 4 bases and the J gene lost 3 bases, with 15 bases spanning the gap. This CDR3 is built from 15 residues. In nucleotides, the CDR3 is TGTGCCAGCAGCTCCTCGGCCAGTGGAAAAGAGACCCAGTACTTC. Protein sequence: CASSSSASGKETQYF.

The chain is built from TRBV19 and TRBJ2-1; 9 bases map to TRBD1. The germline CDR1 and CDR2 sequences are LNHDA and SQIVND (reference sequence). The V and J ends lost 3 bases and 6 bases, in that order; junction bases with no gene match: 6. The CDR3 contains 15 residues. CDR3 sequence reads: CASSITGTGINEQFF. CDR3 DNA: TGTGCCAGTAGTATCACCGGGACAGGGATCAATGAGCAGTTCTTC.

V is TRBV6-1 and J is TRBJ2-7, with 8 bases fitting TRBD2. Germline lookup yields CDR1 MNHNS and CDR2 SASEGT. V lost 6 bases, J lost 1 base, and 5 bases stayed unmatched. CDR3 length: 14 residues. The CDR3: CASSQRGRSYEQYF. Written as DNA, the CDR3 is TGTGCCAGCAGCCAGCGGGGGAGGTCCTACGAGCAGTACTTC.

This chain joins TRBV20-1 and TRBJ1-1; 9 positions agree with TRBD1. The CDR3 has 17 residues. V lost 0 bases and J lost 4; bases outside the gene matches: 12. Per germline, CDR1 DFQATT and CDR2 SNEGSKA (reference sequence). CDR3 coding DNA: TGCAGTGCTAGAGACAGGGACAGGGCGTTTCTCGTCACTGAAGCTTTCTTT. This encodes CSARDRDRAFLVTEAFF.

This clonotype showed up just a few times. The chain combines TRBV4-3 with TRBJ1-2; D gene unclear. Deletions cut 0 bases from V and 1 base from J, with 12 bases between. CDR1 LGHNA and CDR2 YSLEER come from the germline V gene. This CDR3 is 16 amino acids long. For the CDR3, the DNA is TGCGCCAGCAGCCAAGACTCCGTAGCTATTAACTATGGCTACACCTTC. It codes for CASSQDSVAINYGYTF.